The entry that follows covers one T cell receptor beta chain sequence. The antigen remains undetermined. A junction end diverges from the germline sequence, so it may reflect a read error. Three rounds of nested PCR, following a modified ARM-PCR protocol, produced the TCRbeta library. TCRdb ran MiXCR on the multiplex PCR reads and lists one entry per CDR3 protein. This table has 45,000 to 65,000 distinct CDR3 sequences, 74% appearing once. The source of the sample is a study of tumor and adjacent non-tumor tissue in lung cancer. Whole-study context: The patients, 9 to 11 men and 4 to 6 women, were about 31 to 76 with stage I to III disease.

This sample's RNA came from whole unsorted tissue. More than 3 cm separated this lung sample from the edge of the tumor. Donors were chemotherapy-naive, newly diagnosed lung cancer surgical patients in China, August–late 2014. The CDR3 totals 16 residues. Per the germline V gene, CDR1 is SQVTM and CDR2 is ANQGSEA. General study results and limits: Shorter survival was associated with higher TCR diversity in tumors. Tumor tissue had significantly higher TCR diversity than normal lung.

The receptor was derived from a woman in her fifties or sixties with non-small cell lung cancer. The genes are TRBV29-1 and TRBJ2-6; D gene ambiguous. The material sequenced was distant non-tumor lung tissue. CDR3: CSVESWSASGVNILTF. CDR3 coding DNA: TGCAGCGTTGAAAGCTGGAGCGCCTCTGGGGTCAACATCCTGACTTTC.